This TCR beta chain was identified during a study of vaccination and CD4 T cells after COVID-19. As for the study in general: Controls had a CEFX pool, an HIV-1 Nef pool, or no peptide added.

Sequencing of the DNA from cultured CD4+ T cells was carried out with the Oncomine TCR Beta short-read assay. Via MiXCR, TCRdb re-called the PCR reads, giving one row per CDR3 protein. The repertoire holds approximately 12,000 distinct CDR3 sequences, about 29% seen once, with roughly a quarter in the top ten. Stated treatment: roughly 10-day PBMC culture with coronavirus spike peptide pools or control peptides (ViraFEST assay). Antigen-specific T cell expansion with peptide pools preceded TCR sequencing in the ViraFEST approach. The CDR3 covers 10 residues. V was cut by 9 bases and J by 1 base, with 4 bases left in between. Per germline, CDR1 MNHNS and CDR2 SASEGT. As for this clonotype: Its antigen is not known.

Sequences were obtained from cultured CD4+ T cells from blood. The clonotype originates from a human donor with COVID-19. This chain links TRBV6-1 with TRBJ2-7; unclear D gene. The CDR3 loop reads CASLSYEQYF. Written as DNA, the CDR3 is TGTGCCAGTCTATCCTACGAGCAGTACTTC.